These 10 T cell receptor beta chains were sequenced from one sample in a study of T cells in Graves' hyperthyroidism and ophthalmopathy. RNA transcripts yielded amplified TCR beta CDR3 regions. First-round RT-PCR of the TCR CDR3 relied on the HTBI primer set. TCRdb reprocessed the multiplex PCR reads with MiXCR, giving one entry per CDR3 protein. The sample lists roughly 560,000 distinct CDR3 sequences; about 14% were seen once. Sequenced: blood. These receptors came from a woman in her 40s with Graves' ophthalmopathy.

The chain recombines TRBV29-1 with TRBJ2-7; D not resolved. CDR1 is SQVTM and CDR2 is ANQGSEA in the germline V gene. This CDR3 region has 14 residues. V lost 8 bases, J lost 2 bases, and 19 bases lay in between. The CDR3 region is CSTAPSRRTYEQYF. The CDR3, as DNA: TGCAGCACCGCCCCATCCAGGAGAACCTACGAGCAGTACTTC.

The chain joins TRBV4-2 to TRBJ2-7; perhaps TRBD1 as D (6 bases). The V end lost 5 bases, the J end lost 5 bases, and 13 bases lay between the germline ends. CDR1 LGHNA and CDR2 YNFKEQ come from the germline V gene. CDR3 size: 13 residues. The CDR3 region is CASSTSRDNEQYF. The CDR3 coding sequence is TGTGCCAGCAGCACGTCCCGGGACAACGAGCAGTACTTC.

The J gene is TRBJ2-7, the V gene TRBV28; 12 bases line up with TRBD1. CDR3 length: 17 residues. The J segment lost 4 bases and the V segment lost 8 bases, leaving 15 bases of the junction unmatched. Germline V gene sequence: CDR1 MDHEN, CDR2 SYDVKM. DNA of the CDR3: TGTGCCAGCCGAACCCCGGGACAGGGGGCCTCGGGGTACGAGCAGTACTTC. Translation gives CASRTPGQGASGYEQYF.

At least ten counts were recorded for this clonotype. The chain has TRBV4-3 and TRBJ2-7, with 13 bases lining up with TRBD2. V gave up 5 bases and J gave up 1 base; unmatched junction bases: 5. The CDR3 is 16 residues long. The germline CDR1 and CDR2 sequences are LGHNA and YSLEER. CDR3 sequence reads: CASSTQLAGGSYEQYF. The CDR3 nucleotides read TGCGCCAGCAGCACTCAACTAGCGGGAGGGTCCTACGAGCAGTACTTC.

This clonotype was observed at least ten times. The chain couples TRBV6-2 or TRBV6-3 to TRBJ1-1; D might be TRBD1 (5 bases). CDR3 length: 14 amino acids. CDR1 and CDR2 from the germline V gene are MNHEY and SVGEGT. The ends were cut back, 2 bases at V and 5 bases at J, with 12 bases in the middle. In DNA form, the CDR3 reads TGTGCCAGCAGTTACAATGGGGAGGGGACTGAAGCTTTCTTT. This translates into CASSYNGEGTEAFF.

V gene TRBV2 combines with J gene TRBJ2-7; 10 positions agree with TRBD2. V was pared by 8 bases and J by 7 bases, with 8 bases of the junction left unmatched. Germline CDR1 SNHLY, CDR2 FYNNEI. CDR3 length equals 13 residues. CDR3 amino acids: CASSSTSGTEQYF. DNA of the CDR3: TGTGCCAGCTCGAGTACTAGCGGGACTGAGCAGTACTTC.

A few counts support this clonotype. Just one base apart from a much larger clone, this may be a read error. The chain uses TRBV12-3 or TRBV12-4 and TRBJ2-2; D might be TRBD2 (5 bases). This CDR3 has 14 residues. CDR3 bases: TGTGTCGGTCGTCGGGGAGCCAACACCGGGGAGCTGTTTTTT. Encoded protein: CVGRRGANTGELFF.

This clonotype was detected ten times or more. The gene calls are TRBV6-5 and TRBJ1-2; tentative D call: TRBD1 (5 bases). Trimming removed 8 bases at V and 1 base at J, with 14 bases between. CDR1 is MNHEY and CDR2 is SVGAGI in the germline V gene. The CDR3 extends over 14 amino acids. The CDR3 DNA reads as TGTGCCAGCTTGGGTTCGGGGGGTAACTATGGCTACACCTTC. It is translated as CASLGSGGNYGYTF.

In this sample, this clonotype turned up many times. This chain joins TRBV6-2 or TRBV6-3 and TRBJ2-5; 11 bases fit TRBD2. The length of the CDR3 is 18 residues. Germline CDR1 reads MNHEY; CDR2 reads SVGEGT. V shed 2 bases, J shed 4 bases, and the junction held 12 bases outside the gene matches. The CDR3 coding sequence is TGTGCCAGCAGTTACCTACAGGCTAGCGGGAGGAATCGAGAGACCCAGTACTTC. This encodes CASSYLQASGRNRETQYF.

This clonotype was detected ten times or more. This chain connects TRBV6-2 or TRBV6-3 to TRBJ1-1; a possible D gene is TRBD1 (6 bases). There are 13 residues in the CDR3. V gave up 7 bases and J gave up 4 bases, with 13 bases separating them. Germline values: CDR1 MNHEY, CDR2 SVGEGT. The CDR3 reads CASTQRGGTEAFF. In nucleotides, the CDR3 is TGTGCCAGCACCCAAAGGGGGGGCACTGAAGCTTTCTTT.